Listed here is a single TCR beta chain. This entry comes from a study of low-dose radiotherapy and immunotherapy resistance in tumors. Turning to the study itself: One day prior to radiation and immunotherapy, intravenous cyclophosphamide at 200 mg/m2 was given, repeated every two weeks. From cycle 1 day 1, patients took oral aspirin 300 mg every day for four cycles.

Alpha and beta chains were covered, as first-strand cDNA relied on TRAV- and TRBV-specific primers. The PCR that amplified TCRs ran for 20 cycles, relying on a constant-region primer and a V-primer adapter. TCRdb reprocessed the reads with MiXCR, giving one entry per CDR3 protein. The sample contains some 71,000 distinct CDR3 sequences, 30% to 40% of which appear only once. The time point denotes: before trial treatment. The CDR3 extends over 14 amino acids. V was shortened by 2 bases and J by 0 bases, with 8 bases between the two germline ends. Germline CDR1 SGHRS, CDR2 YFSETQ. The chain carries TRBV5-1 and TRBJ1-1; D unresolved. This receptor was identified in a female donor with ovarian cancer. This material consisted of PBMCs, taken before treatment. As DNA, the CDR3 is TGCGCCAGCAGCTTAGTGGTTATGAACACTGAAGCTTTCTTT. It encodes CASSLVVMNTEAFF.